This T cell receptor (beta chain) was sequenced during a study of follicular helper T cells after annual influenza vaccination. Time point denoted: 2015-2016 season, pre-vaccination. Blood volume per time point ranged from 40 to 100 mL. Trimming took 8 bases from V and 3 from J; bases not matched to a gene: 9. Germline loops: CDR1 LNHDA, CDR2 SQIVND (reference sequence). The CDR3 totals 14 residues. Study-level points and caveats: Change in circulating plasmablasts correlated with ICOS+CD38+ cTfh clonality change. Day 7 ICOS+CD38+ clones were most often found later in ICOS-CD38- cTfh cells.

Only in-frame clones appear in the TCRdb table, and some are missing; sequencing was by immunoSEQ multiplex PCR. The table has several hundred clones, about 80% seen once. Regarding this clone: Its specificity is not known.

The chain links TRBV19 to TRBJ1-1; 7 nucleotides agree with TRBD1. Sequenced here: CXCR5+ CD38+ circulating T follicular helper cells from blood, sampled on the day of influenza vaccination. Indicated subset: circulating Tfh, non-naive CD4+CXCR5+PD-1+ (ICOS+CD38+ or ICOS-CD38-). This TCR derives from an adult who received the influenza vaccine. CDR3 coding DNA: TGTGCCAGTTGGGCTCAGGGGGGGTACACTGAAGCTTTCTTT. It encodes CASWAQGGYTEAFF. The whole variable domain, filled in from reference TRBV19 and TRBJ1-1, reads DGGITQSPKYLFRKEGQNVTLSCEQNLNHDAMYWYRQDPGQGLRLIYYSQIVNDFQKGDIAEGYSVSREKKESFPLTVTSAQKNPTAFYLCASWAQGGYTEAFFGQGTRLTVV.